This T cell receptor (beta chain) was recorded in a study of T cell changes during pregnancy in multiple sclerosis. This CDR3 is 12 amino acids long. V lost 5 bases, J lost 4 bases, and 9 bases lay in between. The germline gives CDR1 MDHEN, CDR2 SYDVKM. Sequencing used immunoSEQ multiplex PCR; TCRdb keeps in-frame clones, though not all of them. The data show more than 50,000 clones, with 90% seen just once and 2.5% to 4% held by the top ten. The chain couples TRBV28 to TRBJ2-7; D unclear. The sample in question was peripheral blood, obtained in the first trimester of pregnancy. This TCR was recovered from a female donor in good health, enrolled as a control in a pregnancy study. CDR3 coding DNA: TGTGCCAGCAGTCCTAGTGTATACGAGCAGTACTTC. This encodes CASSPSVYEQYF. The full variable domain, with the rest looked up from reference TRBV28 and TRBJ2-7, is DVKVTQSSRYLVKRTGEKVFLECVQDMDHENMFWYRQDPGLGLRLIYFSYDVKMKEKGDIPEGYSVSREKKERFSLILESASTNQTSMYLCASSPSVYEQYFGPGTRLTVT.